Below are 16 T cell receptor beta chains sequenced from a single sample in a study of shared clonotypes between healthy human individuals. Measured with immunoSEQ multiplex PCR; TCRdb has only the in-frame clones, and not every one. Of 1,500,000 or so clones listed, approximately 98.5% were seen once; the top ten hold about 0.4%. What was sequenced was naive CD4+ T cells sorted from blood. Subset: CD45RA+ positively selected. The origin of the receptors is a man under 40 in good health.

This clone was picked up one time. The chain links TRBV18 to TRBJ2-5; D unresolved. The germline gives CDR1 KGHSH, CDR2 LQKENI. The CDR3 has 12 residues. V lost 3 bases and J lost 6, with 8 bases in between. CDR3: CASSPMSQTQYF. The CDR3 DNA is TGTGCCAGCTCACCTATGAGTCAGACCCAGTACTTC.

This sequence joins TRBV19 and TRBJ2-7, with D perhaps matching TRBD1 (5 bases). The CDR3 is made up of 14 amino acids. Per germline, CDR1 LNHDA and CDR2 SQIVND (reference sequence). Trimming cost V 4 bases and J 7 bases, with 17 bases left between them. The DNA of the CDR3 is TGTGCCAGTAGTACCCCTGGACAAGCCGCGGAGCAGTACTTC. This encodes CASSTPGQAAEQYF.

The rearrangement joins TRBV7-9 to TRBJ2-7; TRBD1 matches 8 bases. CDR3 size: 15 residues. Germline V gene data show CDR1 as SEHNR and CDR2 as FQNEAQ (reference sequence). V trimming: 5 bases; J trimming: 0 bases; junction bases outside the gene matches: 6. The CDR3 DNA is TGTGCCAGCAGCCGGACAGGGTCGTTCTCCTACGAGCAGTACTTC. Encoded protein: CASSRTGSFSYEQYF. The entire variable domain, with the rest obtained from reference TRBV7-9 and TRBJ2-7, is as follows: DTGVSQNPRHKITKRGQNVTFRCDPISEHNRLYWYRQTLGQGPEFLTYFQNEAQLEKSRLLSDRFSAERPKGSFSTLEIQRTEQGDSAMYLCASSRTGSFSYEQYFGPGTRLTVT.

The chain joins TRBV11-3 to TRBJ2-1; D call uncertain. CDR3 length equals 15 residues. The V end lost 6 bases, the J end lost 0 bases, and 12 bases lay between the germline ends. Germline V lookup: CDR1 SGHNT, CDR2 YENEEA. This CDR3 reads CASSFGGSSYNEQFF. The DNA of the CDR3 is TGTGCCAGCAGTTTCGGTGGAAGCTCCTACAATGAGCAGTTCTTC.

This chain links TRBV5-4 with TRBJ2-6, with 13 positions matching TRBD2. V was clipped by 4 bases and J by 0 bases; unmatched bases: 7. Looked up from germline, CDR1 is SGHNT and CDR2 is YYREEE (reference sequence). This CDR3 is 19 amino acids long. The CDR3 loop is CASSAGLAGEGSGANVLTF. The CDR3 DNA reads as TGTGCCAGCAGCGCAGGACTAGCGGGAGAGGGCTCTGGGGCCAACGTCCTGACTTTC.

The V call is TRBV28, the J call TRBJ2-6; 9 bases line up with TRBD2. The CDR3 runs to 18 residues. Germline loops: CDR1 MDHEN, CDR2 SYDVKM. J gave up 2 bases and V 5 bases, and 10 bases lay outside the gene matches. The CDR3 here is CASSPGGSGRTGANVLTF. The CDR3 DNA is TGTGCCAGCAGTCCCGGGGGTAGCGGGAGAACTGGGGCCAACGTCCTGACTTTC.

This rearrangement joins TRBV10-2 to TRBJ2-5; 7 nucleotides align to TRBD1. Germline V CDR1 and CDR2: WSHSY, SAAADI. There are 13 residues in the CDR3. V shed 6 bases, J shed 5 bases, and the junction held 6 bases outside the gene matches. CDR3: CASRDRVGETQYF. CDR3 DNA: TGCGCCAGCAGAGACAGGGTAGGGGAGACCCAGTACTTC.

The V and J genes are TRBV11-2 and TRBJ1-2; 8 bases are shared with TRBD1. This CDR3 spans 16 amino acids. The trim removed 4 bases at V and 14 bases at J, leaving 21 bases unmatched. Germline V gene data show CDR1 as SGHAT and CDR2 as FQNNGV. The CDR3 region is CASSSLRQGPRGSVTF. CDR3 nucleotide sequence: TGTGCCAGCAGCTCATTAAGACAGGGGCCTAGAGGGTCTGTTACCTTC.

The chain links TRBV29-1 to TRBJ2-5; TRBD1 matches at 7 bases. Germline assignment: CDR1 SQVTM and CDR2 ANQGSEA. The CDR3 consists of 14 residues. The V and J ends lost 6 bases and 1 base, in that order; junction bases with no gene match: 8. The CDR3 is CSVSDRIFQETQYF. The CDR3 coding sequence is TGCAGCGTCTCGGACAGGATTTTCCAAGAGACCCAGTACTTC.

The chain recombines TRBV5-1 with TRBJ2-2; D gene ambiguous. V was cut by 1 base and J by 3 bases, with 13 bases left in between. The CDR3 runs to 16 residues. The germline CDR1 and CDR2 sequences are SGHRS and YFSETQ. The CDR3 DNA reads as TGCGCCAGCAGCTTGTTTCCTAGTCCGGACACCGGGGAGCTGTTTTTT. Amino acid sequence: CASSLFPSPDTGELFF.

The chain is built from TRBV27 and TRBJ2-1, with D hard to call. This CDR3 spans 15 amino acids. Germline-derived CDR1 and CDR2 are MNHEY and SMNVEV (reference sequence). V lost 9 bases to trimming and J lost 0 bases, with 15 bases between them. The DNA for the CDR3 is TGTGCCAGTTCGGACGCTGCGAGCTCCTACAATGAGCAGTTCTTC. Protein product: CASSDAASSYNEQFF.

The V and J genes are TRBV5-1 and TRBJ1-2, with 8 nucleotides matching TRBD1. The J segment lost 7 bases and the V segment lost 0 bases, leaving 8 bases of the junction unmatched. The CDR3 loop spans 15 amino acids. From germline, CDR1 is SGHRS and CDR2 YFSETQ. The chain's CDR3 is CASSLVGTGDGGYTF. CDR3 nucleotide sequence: TGCGCCAGCAGCTTGGTGGGGACAGGTGATGGTGGCTACACCTTC. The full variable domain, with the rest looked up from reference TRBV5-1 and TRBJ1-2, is KAGVTQTPRYLIKTRGQQVTLSCSPISGHRSVSWYQQTPGQGLQFLFEYFSETQRNKGNFPGRFSGRQFSNSRSEMNVSTLELGDSALYLCASSLVGTGDGGYTFGSGTRLTVV.

CDR3 amino acids: CAISTGVGTEAFF. The CDR3 nucleotides read TGTGCCATCAGTACAGGGGTAGGTACTGAAGCTTTCTTT. The chain recombines TRBV10-3 with TRBJ1-1, with 7 bases lining up with TRBD1. There are 13 residues in the CDR3. With V trimmed by 5 bases and J by 5 bases, 5 bases remained unmatched. The V gene's germline CDR1 is ENHRY and CDR2 SYGVKD.

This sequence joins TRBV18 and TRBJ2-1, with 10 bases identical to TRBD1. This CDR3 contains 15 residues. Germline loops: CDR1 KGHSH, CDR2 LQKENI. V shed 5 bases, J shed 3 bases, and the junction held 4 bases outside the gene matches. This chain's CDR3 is CASSLDRGLYNEQFF. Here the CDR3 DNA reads TGTGCCAGCTCATTAGACAGGGGGCTCTACAATGAGCAGTTCTTC.

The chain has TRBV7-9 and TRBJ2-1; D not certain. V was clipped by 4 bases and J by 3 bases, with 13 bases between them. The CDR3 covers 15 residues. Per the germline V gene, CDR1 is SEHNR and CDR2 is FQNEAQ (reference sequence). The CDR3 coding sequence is TGTGCCAGCAGCTCCTCAATGAGCCTCTACAATGAGCAGTTCTTC. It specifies CASSSSMSLYNEQFF.

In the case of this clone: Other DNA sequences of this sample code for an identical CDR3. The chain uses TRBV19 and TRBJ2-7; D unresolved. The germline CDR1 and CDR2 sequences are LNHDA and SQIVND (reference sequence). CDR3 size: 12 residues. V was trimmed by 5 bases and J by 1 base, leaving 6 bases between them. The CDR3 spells CASSQASYEQYF. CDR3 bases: TGTGCCAGTAGTCAAGCATCCTACGAGCAGTACTTC.